The 21 T cell receptor beta chains below were found in one sample sequenced in a study of T cell changes during pregnancy in multiple sclerosis (dated by TCRdb to between 2018 and 2020). Library generation was performed with the immunoSEQ multiplex PCR assay. TCRdb retrieved this table from immuneACCESS and kept in-frame rearrangements only. Not all clones are present; in checked studies, unresolved V genes account for under half, and no reason is known for the remainder. For this sample there are tens of thousands of clones; 88% appear just once. The top ten hold roughly 0.56% of the sample. The sample was CD4+ T cells from peripheral blood mononuclear cells, taken in the first trimester of pregnancy. The receptors stem from a female donor with multiple sclerosis, enrolled in a pregnancy study.

This clone was found a few times. The chain carries TRBV6-5 and TRBJ1-3, with D unresolved. Deletions cut 6 bases from V and 0 bases from J, with 6 bases between. Germline V gives CDR1 MNHEY, CDR2 SVGAGI. This CDR3 spans 13 amino acids. CDR3 DNA: TGTGCCAGCAGCCGGAGCTCTGGAAACACCATATATTTT. It specifies CASSRSSGNTIYF.

This clone was observed a single time. The chain uses TRBV5-4 and TRBJ1-2; D is perhaps TRBD1 (5 bases). V was cut by 4 bases and J by 7 bases, with 23 bases left in between. The CDR3 consists of 16 residues. Germline V gives CDR1 SGHNT, CDR2 YYREEE (reference sequence). The CDR3 protein is CASSPSPPQGRGGYTF. CDR3 nucleotides: TGTGCCAGCAGCCCCTCCCCGCCCCAGGGTAGGGGTGGCTACACCTTC.

The rearrangement links TRBV30 to TRBJ1-5; 10 bases are shared with TRBD1. The CDR3 has 15 residues. Germline loops: CDR1 GTSNPN, CDR2 SVGIG (reference sequence). J lost 7 bases, V lost 1 base, and 7 bases had no gene match. The CDR3 DNA is TGTGCCTGGAGTGAGGGGACAGGGGCGAACCAGCCCCAGCATTTT. Amino acid sequence: CAWSEGTGANQPQHF. Supplemented by reference TRBV30 and TRBJ1-5, the full variable domain reads SQTIHQWPATLVQPVGSPLSLECTVEGTSNPNLYWYRQAAGRGLQLLFYSVGIGQISSEVPQNLSASRPQDRQFILSSKKLLLSDSGFYLCAWSEGTGANQPQHFGDGTRLSIL.

This chain uses TRBV5-1 with TRBJ2-5; D is unresolved. The V gene's germline CDR1 is SGHRS and CDR2 YFSETQ. V lost 2 bases, J lost 4 bases, and 12 bases lay in between. CDR3 length: 14 residues. CDR3 loop: CASSLGFGGETQYF. As DNA, the CDR3 is TGCGCCAGCAGCTTAGGTTTCGGCGGAGAGACCCAGTACTTC.

This chain joins TRBV11-2 and TRBJ2-7; D might be TRBD2 (6 bases). Germline lookup yields CDR1 SGHAT and CDR2 FQNNGV. V gave up 7 bases and J gave up 4 bases, with 14 bases separating them. The CDR3 consists of 13 residues. CDR3 amino acids: CASTPGRRYEQYF. The CDR3 DNA reads as TGTGCCAGCACCCCGGGGAGGCGGTACGAGCAGTACTTC.

This chain connects TRBV2 to TRBJ1-5; 9 bases align to TRBD1. CDR1 and CDR2 from the germline V gene are SNHLY and FYNNEI. Losses at the gene ends were 4 bases for V and 3 bases for J; bases not matched to a gene: 4. This CDR3 spans 15 amino acids. The CDR3 nucleotides are TGTGCCAGCAGTGGCGGGACAGGGAACAATCAGCCCCAGCATTTT. It specifies CASSGGTGNNQPQHF.

The gene calls are TRBV21-1 and TRBJ2-5; TRBD1 is taken as the D call from the table, unchecked against the DNA. TRBV21-1 is an annotated pseudogene. The CDR3 has 19 residues. The DNA for the CDR3 is TGTGCCAGCAGCAAGAATCAAAACCACCGGGACAGGGGAGGAGAGACCCAGTACTTC. This codes for CASSKNQNHRDRGGETQYF.

This chain links TRBV30 with TRBJ2-1, with 13 bases matching TRBD2. The CDR3 length is 17 residues. V lost 2 bases, J lost 7 bases, and 11 bases stayed unmatched. CDR1 and CDR2 (germline): GTSNPN, SVGIG (reference sequence). The CDR3 protein is CAWSPIGTSGTQNEQFF. Written as DNA, the CDR3 is TGTGCCTGGAGTCCGATTGGGACTAGCGGGACGCAGAATGAGCAGTTCTTC. Together with reference TRBV30 and TRBJ2-1, the CDR3 gives the full variable domain: SQTIHQWPATLVQPVGSPLSLECTVEGTSNPNLYWYRQAAGRGLQLLFYSVGIGQISSEVPQNLSASRPQDRQFILSSKKLLLSDSGFYLCAWSPIGTSGTQNEQFFGPGTRLTVL.

A word on this clone: Other DNA sequences of this sample code for an identical CDR3. The chain joins TRBV6-1 to TRBJ1-5; the D is unclear. The CDR3 has 15 amino acids. Germline V gene sequence: CDR1 MNHNS, CDR2 SASEGT. Trimming pared 6 bases from V and 4 bases from J, leaving 16 bases between. The CDR3 DNA sequence: TGTGCCAGCAGATCGGCCGGACGGACTAATCAGCCCCAGCATTTT. This sequence encodes CASRSAGRTNQPQHF.

This chain joins TRBV30 and TRBJ1-1; possible D gene TRBD1, 6 bases. The CDR3 runs 13 residues. Trimming took off 4 bases at V and 1 base at J, with 10 bases between the two ends. The V gene's germline CDR1 is GTSNPN and CDR2 SVGIG (reference sequence). The CDR3 coding sequence is TGTGCCTGGATAGGACAGACGAACACTGAAGCTTTCTTT. This codes for CAWIGQTNTEAFF. Combining the CDR3 with reference TRBV30 and TRBJ1-1 gives the whole variable domain SQTIHQWPATLVQPVGSPLSLECTVEGTSNPNLYWYRQAAGRGLQLLFYSVGIGQISSEVPQNLSASRPQDRQFILSSKKLLLSDSGFYLCAWIGQTNTEAFFGQGTRLTVV.

The chain links TRBV27 to TRBJ2-1; a possible D gene is TRBD1 (6 bases). The length of the CDR3 is 15 residues. V lost 5 bases and J 7 bases, leaving 18 bases between the germline ends. CDR1 and CDR2 from the germline V gene are MNHEY and SMNVEV (reference sequence). The CDR3 coding sequence is TGTGCCAGCAGTCCCCTAGGCCCTAGGGGGAATGAGCAGTTCTTC. Its translation: CASSPLGPRGNEQFF.

The chain has TRBV18 and TRBJ2-7; 13 positions match TRBD2. With V trimmed by 1 base and J by 2 bases, 2 bases remained unmatched. Germline CDR1 reads KGHSH; CDR2 reads LQKENI. CDR3 length: 16 residues. The CDR3 DNA follows: TGTGCCAGCTCACCACGCACTAGCGGGGGGGCCTACGAGCAGTACTTC. It is translated as CASSPRTSGGAYEQYF.

The rearrangement uses TRBV19 and TRBJ2-2, with D possibly being TRBD1 (5 bases). Trimming left V 6 bases short and J 0 bases short, with 11 bases between. Germline assignment: CDR1 LNHDA and CDR2 SQIVND (reference sequence). The CDR3 contains 15 residues. The CDR3 DNA reads as TGTGCCAGTAGCAGGGCAGGGCCGAACACCGGGGAGCTGTTTTTT. Translating gives CASSRAGPNTGELFF.

The chain couples TRBV6-5 to TRBJ2-5; TRBD1 matches at 7 bases. TRBJ2-7 explains the end of the DNA better; the J call may be wrong. The germline gives CDR1 MNHEY, CDR2 SVGAGI. CDR3 length: 14 amino acids. The CDR3 nucleotides are TGTGCCAGCAGTTACGGGGGACAGTCCTACGAGCAGTACTTC. It specifies CASSYGGQSYEQYF.

A few counts support this clone. CDR3 sequence reads: CAWTRTEKNIQYF. CDR3 nucleotides: TGTGCCTGGACCAGGACAGAGAAAAACATTCAGTACTTC. The gene calls are TRBV30 and TRBJ2-4; TRBD1 might be the D (6 bases). This CDR3 has 13 residues. Between the trimmed V and J ends, which lost 4 bases and 4 bases, there was a span of 11 bases. CDR1 and CDR2 (germline): GTSNPN, SVGIG (reference sequence).

V and J are TRBV6-1 and TRBJ1-2, with D uncertain. V lost 5 bases and J 2 bases, leaving 12 bases between the germline ends. This CDR3 has 14 amino acids. The germline V gene has CDR1 MNHNS and CDR2 SASEGT. In DNA, the CDR3 is TGTGCCAGCAGTCTCGCCCAGGCGAACTATGGCTACACCTTC. Protein product: CASSLAQANYGYTF.

The chain combines TRBV30 with TRBJ2-7; weak D call: TRBD2 (6 bases). This CDR3 spans 11 amino acids. Trimming left V 5 bases short and J 9 bases short, with 14 bases between. Per the germline V gene, CDR1 is GTSNPN and CDR2 is SVGIG (reference sequence). CDR3 residues: CAWYSGERQYF. For the CDR3, the DNA is TGTGCCTGGTATTCGGGGGAGAGGCAGTACTTC.

The chain recombines TRBV11-2 with TRBJ2-5; 7 bases agree with TRBD2. Looked up from germline, CDR1 is SGHAT and CDR2 is FQNNGV. CDR3 length: 16 amino acids. The V gene end was trimmed by 4 bases and the J gene end by 4 bases; junction bases not matched to a gene: 12. The CDR3 DNA reads as TGTGCCAGCAGCTCCCTAGCGGCCCGTCGAGGAGAGACCCAGTACTTC. This gives the protein CASSSLAARRGETQYF.

The chain links TRBV27 to TRBJ1-2, with 8 bases identical to TRBD1. CDR1 is MNHEY and CDR2 is SMNVEV in the germline V gene (reference sequence). This CDR3 comprises 15 residues. V gave up 4 bases and J gave up 8 bases; unmatched junction bases: 12. The CDR3 protein is CASSSGGAPSSGYTF. Here the CDR3 DNA reads TGTGCCAGCAGTTCAGGGGGCGCTCCGAGTAGCGGCTACACCTTC.

V gene TRBV9 combines with J gene TRBJ2-4; D unclear. The CDR3 is 11 residues long. Germline-derived CDR1 and CDR2 are SGDLS and YYNGEE. Trimming cost V 3 bases and J 9 bases, with 7 bases left between them. The CDR3 is CASSAGAIQYF. In DNA, the CDR3 is TGTGCCAGCAGCGCTGGAGCCATTCAGTACTTC.

The V call is TRBV19, the J call TRBJ2-7; a weak D match, TRBD1 (5 bases). The V gene's germline CDR1 is LNHDA and CDR2 SQIVND (reference sequence). The CDR3 has 14 amino acids. Trimming took off 7 bases at V and 2 bases at J, with 15 bases between the two ends. The CDR3 sequence: CASNFGQGPYEQYF. CDR3 coding DNA: TGTGCCAGTAATTTTGGGCAGGGCCCCTACGAGCAGTACTTC.